This T cell receptor beta chain was identified during a study of OX40 agonist ivuxolimab in advanced cancers. Using immunoSEQ multiplex PCR, the repertoire was profiled, and TCRdb retains in-frame clones only, with some absent. The sample has some 98,000 clones, 80% to 90% seen once. The CDR3 extends over 15 amino acids. The germline V gene encodes CDR1 SGHTA and CDR2 FQGNSA. The junction had 6 bases not matched to a gene; V was cut back by 3 bases and J by 2 bases. This sequence joins TRBV7-2 and TRBJ1-1; 7 positions agree with TRBD1. The specimen comprised CD4+ or CD8+ T cells sorted from blood, sampled in a trial of the OX40 agonist ivuxolimab. The receptor comes from an adult with an advanced solid tumor such as melanoma, head and neck, liver or kidney cancer. The CDR3, as DNA: TGTGCCAGCAGCTTCCGGGGAGGGGGCAACACTGAAGCTTTCTTT. Amino acid sequence: CASSFRGGGNTEAFF.